These T cell receptor beta chains were read from a single sample in a study of cytomegalovirus exposure and HLA in healthy donors. Clones were sequenced by immunoSEQ multiplex PCR, and TCRdb holds only the in-frame ones, with some missing. The table lists 150,000 to 200,000 clones, around 84% of them singletons. Sample: PBMCs. The receptors stem from a man in his thirties or forties in good health and CMV-seropositive. Each CDR3 is given with its conserved first and last residue. D genes are given only for firm matches.

CDR3 length: 12; V gene: TRBV2; D gene: .; J gene: TRBJ1-2; CDR3 DNA: TGTGCCAGCCAGACAGATAACTATGGCTACACCTTC; CDR3 protein: CASQTDNYGYTF
CDR3 length: 15; V gene: TRBV28; D gene: .; J gene: TRBJ2-3; CDR3 DNA: TGTGCCAGCAGTCCCCCGAAGCGGTACACAGATACGCAGTATTTT; CDR3 protein: CASSPPKRYTDTQYF
CDR3 length: 14; V gene: TRBV6-1; D gene: TRBD1; J gene: TRBJ2-7; CDR3 DNA: TGTGCCAGCTCCAGGGGGCTAGTTGACTACGAGCAGTACTTC; CDR3 protein: CASSRGLVDYEQYF
CDR3 length: 14; V gene: TRBV14; D gene: TRBD1; J gene: TRBJ2-1; CDR3 DNA: TGTGCCAGCAGCTACACCGGGACAGGGGGTTCGAAGTTCTTC; CDR3 protein: CASSYTGTGGSKFF
CDR3 length: 13; V gene: TRBV5-1; D gene: .; J gene: TRBJ2-5; CDR3 DNA: TGCGCCAGCAGCTTGTACAACCAAGAGACCCAGTACTTC; CDR3 protein: CASSLYNQETQYF
CDR3 length: 13; V gene: TRBV6-5; D gene: TRBD1; J gene: TRBJ2-7; CDR3 DNA: TGTGCCAGCAAAGGGACAGGGGCCTACGAGCAGTACTTC; CDR3 protein: CASKGTGAYEQYF
CDR3 length: 16; V gene: TRBV11-2; D gene: TRBD2; J gene: TRBJ2-1; CDR3 DNA: TGTGCCAGCAGCTTAGGCCCTAGCGGGAGAAGGAATGAGCAGTTCTTC; CDR3 protein: CASSLGPSGRRNEQFF
CDR3 length: 16; V gene: TRBV5-1; D gene: .; J gene: TRBJ2-3; CDR3 DNA: TGCGCCAGCAGCTCCCCGCTGACAGGCCCCACAGATACGCAGTATTTT; CDR3 protein: CASSSPLTGPTDTQYF
CDR3 length: 14; V gene: TRBV7-9; D gene: .; J gene: TRBJ1-6; CDR3 DNA: TGTGCCAGCAGCTTGGACAGTGGCACTTCACCCCTCCACTTT; CDR3 protein: CASSLDSGTSPLHF
CDR3 length: 16; V gene: TRBV7-6; D gene: TRBD1; J gene: TRBJ2-7; CDR3 DNA: TGTGCCAGCAGCTTAGGGGTAACAGGGGGCTCCTACGAGCAGTACTTC; CDR3 protein: CASSLGVTGGSYEQYF
CDR3 length: 15; V gene: TRBV19; D gene: .; J gene: TRBJ1-3; CDR3 DNA: TGTGCCAGTAGTATGGCGGGACTCTCTGGAAACACCATATATTTT; CDR3 protein: CASSMAGLSGNTIYF
CDR3 length: 15; V gene: TRBV7-2; D gene: .; J gene: TRBJ1-1; CDR3 DNA: TGTGCCAGCAGCCCCACCCCCACACAAAACACTGAAGCTTTCTTT; CDR3 protein: CASSPTPTQNTEAFF
CDR3 length: 18; V gene: TRBV5-6; D gene: TRBD2; J gene: TRBJ2-1; CDR3 DNA: TGTGCCAGTAGATACAGCGGGGAAAGAGGATGGTCCTACAATGAGCAGTTCTTC; CDR3 protein: CASRYSGERGWSYNEQFF